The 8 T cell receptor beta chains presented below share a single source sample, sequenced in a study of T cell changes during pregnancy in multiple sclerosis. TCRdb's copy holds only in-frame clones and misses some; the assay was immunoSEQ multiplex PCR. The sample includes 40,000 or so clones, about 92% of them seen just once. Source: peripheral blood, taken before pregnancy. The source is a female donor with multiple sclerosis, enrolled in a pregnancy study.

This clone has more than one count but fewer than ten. In DNA form, the CDR3 reads TGTGCCAGCAGCTTTGGGCGGACTTCCCCCCTTCTGTTTTTT. It encodes CASSFGRTSPLLFF. The V and J genes are TRBV5-6 and TRBJ1-4; D is unclear. V was trimmed by 2 bases and J by 14 bases, leaving 19 bases between them. CDR1 is SGHDT and CDR2 is YYEEEE in the germline V gene. The CDR3 length is 14 residues.

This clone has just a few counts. In nucleotides, the CDR3 is TGTGCCAGCGGCAGCGACAATGAAAAACTGTTTTTT. As protein: CASGSDNEKLFF. The chain has TRBV6-5 and TRBJ1-4; D is ambiguous. The ends were cut back, 8 bases at V and 5 bases at J, with 9 bases in the middle. The CDR3 is made up of 12 amino acids. Germline V gene lookup returns CDR1 MNHEY and CDR2 SVGAGI.

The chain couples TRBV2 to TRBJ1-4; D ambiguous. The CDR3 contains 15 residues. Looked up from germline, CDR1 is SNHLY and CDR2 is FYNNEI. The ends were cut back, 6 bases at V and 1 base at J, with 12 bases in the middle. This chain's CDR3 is CASRRPGKTNEKLFF. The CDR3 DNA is TGTGCCAGCAGGCGACCGGGAAAAACTAATGAAAAACTGTTTTTT.

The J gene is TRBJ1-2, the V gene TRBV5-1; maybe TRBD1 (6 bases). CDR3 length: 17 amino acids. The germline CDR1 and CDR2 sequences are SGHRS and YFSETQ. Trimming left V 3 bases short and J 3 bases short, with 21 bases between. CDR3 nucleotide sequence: TGCGCCAGCAGCTCGAAAGGGTACAGGGTATTGTACTATGGCTACACCTTC. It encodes CASSSKGYRVLYYGYTF.

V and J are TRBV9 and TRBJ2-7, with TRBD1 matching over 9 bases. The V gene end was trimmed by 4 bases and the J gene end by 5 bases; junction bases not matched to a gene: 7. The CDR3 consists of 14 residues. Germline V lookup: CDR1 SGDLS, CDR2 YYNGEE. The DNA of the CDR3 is TGTGCCAGCAGCCTCACAGGGGGCAACGACGAGCAGTACTTC. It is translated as CASSLTGGNDEQYF.

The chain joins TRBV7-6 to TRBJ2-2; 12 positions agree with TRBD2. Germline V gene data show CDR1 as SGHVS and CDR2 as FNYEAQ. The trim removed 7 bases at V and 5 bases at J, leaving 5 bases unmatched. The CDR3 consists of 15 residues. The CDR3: CASNKGLAGTGELFF. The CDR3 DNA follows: TGTGCCAGCAACAAAGGACTAGCGGGGACCGGGGAGCTGTTTTTT.

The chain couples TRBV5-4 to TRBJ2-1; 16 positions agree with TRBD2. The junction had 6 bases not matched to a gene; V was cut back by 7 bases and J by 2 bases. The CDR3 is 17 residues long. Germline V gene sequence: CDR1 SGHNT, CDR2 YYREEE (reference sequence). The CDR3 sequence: CASRGTSGRGAYNEQFF. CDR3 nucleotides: TGTGCCAGCCGCGGGACTAGCGGGAGGGGGGCCTACAATGAGCAGTTCTTC. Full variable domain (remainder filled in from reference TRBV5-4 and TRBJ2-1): ETGVTQSPTHLIKTRGQQVTLRCSSQSGHNTVSWYQQALGQGPQFIFQYYREEENGRGNFPPRFSGLQFPNYSSELNVNALELDDSALYLCASRGTSGRGAYNEQFFGPGTRLTVL.

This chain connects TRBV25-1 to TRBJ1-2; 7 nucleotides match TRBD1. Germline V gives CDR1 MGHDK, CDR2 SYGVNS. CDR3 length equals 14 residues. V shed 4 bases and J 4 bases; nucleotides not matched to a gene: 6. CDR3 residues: CASSVPGTAYGYTF. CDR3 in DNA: TGTGCCAGCAGTGTACCAGGGACAGCCTATGGCTACACCTTC.